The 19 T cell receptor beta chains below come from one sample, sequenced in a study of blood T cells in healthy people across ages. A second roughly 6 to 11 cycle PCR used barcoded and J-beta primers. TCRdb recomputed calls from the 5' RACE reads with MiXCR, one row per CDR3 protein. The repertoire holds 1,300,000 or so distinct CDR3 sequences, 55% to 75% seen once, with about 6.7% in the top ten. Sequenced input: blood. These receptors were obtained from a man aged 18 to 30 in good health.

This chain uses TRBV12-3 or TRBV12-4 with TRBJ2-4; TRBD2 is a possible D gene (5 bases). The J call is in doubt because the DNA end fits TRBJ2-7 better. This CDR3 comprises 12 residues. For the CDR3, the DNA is TGTGCCAGCAGTTTGCAGGAGGCCGAGCAGTACTTC. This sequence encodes CASSLQEAEQYF.

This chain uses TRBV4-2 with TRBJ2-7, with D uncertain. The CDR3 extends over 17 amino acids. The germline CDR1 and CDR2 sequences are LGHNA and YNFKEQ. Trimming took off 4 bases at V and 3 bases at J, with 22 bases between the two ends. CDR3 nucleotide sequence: TGTGCCAGCAGCCGAACGCGGCAGACCAGATCATTCTACGAGCAGTACTTC. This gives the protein CASSRTRQTRSFYEQYF.

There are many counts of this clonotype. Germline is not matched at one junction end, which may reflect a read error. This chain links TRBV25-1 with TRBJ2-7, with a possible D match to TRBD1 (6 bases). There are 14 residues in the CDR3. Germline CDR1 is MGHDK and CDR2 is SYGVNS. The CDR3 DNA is TGCGCCAGCAGTGAGACAGGCAGATCCTACGAGCAGTACTTC. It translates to CASSETGRSYEQYF.

CDR3 nucleotide sequence: TGTGCCAGCATCCCCCACGGGGGAAGCACAGATACGCAGTATTTT. It specifies CASIPHGGSTDTQYF. The chain is built from TRBV28 and TRBJ2-3; a weak D match, TRBD2 (6 bases). Per the germline V gene, CDR1 is MDHEN and CDR2 is SYDVKM. The CDR3 spans 15 residues. V dropped 7 bases and J dropped 0 bases, with 14 bases sitting between them.

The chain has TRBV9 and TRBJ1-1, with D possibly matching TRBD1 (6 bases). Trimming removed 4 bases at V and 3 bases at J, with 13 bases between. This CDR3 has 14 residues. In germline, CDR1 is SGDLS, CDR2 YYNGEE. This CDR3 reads CASSRGQTHTEAFF. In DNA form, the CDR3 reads TGTGCCAGCAGCCGCGGACAGACACACACTGAAGCTTTCTTT.

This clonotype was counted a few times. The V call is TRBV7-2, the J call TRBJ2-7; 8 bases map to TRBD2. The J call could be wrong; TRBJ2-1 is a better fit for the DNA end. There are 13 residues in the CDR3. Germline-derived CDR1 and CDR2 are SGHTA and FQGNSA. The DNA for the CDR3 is TGTGCCAGCAGCGGCAGACTAGCGAACGAGCAGTTCTTC. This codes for CASSGRLANEQFF.

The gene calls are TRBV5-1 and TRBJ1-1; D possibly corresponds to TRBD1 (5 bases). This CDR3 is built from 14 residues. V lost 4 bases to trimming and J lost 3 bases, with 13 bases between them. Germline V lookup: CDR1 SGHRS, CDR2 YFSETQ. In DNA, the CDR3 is TGCGCCAGCAGCAACGACAGTAACGACACTGAAGCTTTCTTT. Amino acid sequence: CASSNDSNDTEAFF.

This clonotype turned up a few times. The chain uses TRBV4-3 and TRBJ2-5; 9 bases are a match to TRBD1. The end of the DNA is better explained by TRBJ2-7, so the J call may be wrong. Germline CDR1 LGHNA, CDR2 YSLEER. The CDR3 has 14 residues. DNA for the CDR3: TGCGCCAGCAGCCATCGACAGGGGGGGTACGAGCAGTACTTC. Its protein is CASSHRQGGYEQYF.

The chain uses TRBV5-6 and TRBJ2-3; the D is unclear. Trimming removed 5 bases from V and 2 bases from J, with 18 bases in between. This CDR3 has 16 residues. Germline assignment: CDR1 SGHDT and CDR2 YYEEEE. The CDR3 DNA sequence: TGTGCCAGCAGTACAGAGATACAGCGATTCACAGATACGCAGTATTTT. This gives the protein CASSTEIQRFTDTQYF.

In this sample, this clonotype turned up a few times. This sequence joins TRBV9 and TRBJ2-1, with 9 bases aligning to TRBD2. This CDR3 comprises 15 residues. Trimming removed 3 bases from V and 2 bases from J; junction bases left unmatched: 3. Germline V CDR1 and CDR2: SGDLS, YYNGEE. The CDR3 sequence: CASSETSGPYNEQFF. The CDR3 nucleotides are TGTGCCAGCAGCGAAACTAGCGGGCCCTACAATGAGCAGTTCTTC.

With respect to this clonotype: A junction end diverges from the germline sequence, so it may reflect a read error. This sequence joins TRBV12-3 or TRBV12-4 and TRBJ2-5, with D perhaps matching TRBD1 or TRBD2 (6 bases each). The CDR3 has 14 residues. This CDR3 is CAGSLAAGEETQYF. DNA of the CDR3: TGTGCCGGCAGTTTAGCGGCAGGGGAAGAGACCCAGTACTTC.

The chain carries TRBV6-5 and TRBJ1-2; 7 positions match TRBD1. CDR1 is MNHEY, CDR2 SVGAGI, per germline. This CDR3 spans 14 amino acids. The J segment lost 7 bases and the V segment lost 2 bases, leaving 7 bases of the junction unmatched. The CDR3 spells CASSYRTGVGGYTF. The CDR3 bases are TGTGCCAGCAGTTACCGTACAGGGGTCGGTGGCTACACCTTC.

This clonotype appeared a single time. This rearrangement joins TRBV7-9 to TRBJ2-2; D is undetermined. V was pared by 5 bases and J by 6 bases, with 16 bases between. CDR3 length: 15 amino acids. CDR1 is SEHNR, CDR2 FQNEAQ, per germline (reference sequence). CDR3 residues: CASSRPNPGAGELFF. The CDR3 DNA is TGTGCCAGCAGCAGACCCAATCCGGGTGCCGGGGAGCTGTTTTTT.

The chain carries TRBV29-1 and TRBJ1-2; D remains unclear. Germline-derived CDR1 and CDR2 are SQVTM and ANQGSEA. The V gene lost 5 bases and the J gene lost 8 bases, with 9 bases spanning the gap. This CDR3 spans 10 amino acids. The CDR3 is CSVRTRGYTF. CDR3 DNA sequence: TGCAGCGTTAGGACGAGGGGCTACACCTTC. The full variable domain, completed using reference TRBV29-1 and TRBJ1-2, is SAVISQKPSRDICQRGTSLTIQCQVDSQVTMMFWYRQQPGQSLTLIATANQGSEATYESGFVIDKFPISRPNLTFSTLTVSNMSPEDSSIYLCSVRTRGYTFGSGTRLTVV.

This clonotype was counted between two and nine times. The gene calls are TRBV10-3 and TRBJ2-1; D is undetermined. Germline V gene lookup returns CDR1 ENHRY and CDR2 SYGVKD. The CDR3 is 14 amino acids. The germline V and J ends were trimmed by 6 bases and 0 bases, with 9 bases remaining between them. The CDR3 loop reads CAISLESSYNEQFF. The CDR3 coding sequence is TGTGCCATCAGCCTAGAGAGCTCCTACAATGAGCAGTTCTTC.

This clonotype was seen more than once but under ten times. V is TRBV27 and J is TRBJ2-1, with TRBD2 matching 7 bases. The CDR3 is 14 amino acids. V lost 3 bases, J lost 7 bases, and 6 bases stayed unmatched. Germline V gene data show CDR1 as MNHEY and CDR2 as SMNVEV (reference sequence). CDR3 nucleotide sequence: TGTGCCAGCAGTTTTGAGACTAGCAAGAATGAGCAGTTCTTC. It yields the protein CASSFETSKNEQFF.

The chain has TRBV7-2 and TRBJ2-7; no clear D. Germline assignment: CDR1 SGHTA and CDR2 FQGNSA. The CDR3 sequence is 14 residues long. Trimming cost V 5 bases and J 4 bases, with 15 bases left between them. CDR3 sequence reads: CASSRPPSMYEQYF. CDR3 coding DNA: TGTGCCAGCAGCCGACCACCCTCAATGTACGAGCAGTACTTC.

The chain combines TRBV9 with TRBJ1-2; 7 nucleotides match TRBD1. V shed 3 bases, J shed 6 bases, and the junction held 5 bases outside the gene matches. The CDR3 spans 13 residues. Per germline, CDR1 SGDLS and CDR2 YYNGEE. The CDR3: CASSADRANGYTF. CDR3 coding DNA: TGTGCCAGCAGCGCCGACAGGGCTAATGGCTACACCTTC.

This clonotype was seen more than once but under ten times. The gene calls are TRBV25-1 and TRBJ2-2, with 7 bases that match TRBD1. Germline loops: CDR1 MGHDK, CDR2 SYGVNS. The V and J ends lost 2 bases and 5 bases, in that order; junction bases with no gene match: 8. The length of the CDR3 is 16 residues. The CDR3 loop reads CASSEKPGQLTGELFF. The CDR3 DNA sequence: TGTGCCAGCAGTGAAAAACCGGGACAGCTTACCGGGGAGCTGTTTTTT.